This T cell receptor (beta chain) was sequenced for a study of cytomegalovirus exposure and HLA in healthy donors. Study context: Falling in the Caucasian-associated ancestry cluster were less than 85% of approximately 400 genotyped donors. Study results and caveats: Immune exposure information available was restricted to CMV serostatus. In a later analysis, common viral pathogens appeared linked to several of the most significant clusters.

In the case of this clone: Antigen specificity is unknown.

The PCR employed 60 Vbeta primers together with 13 Jbeta primers. The data were produced by immunoSEQ multiplex PCR, yet TCRdb's version contains in-frame clones alone and is incomplete. The table lists roughly 30,000 clones, about 87% of them singletons. Germline-derived CDR1 and CDR2 are SGHVS and FNYEAQ. Trimming took 5 bases from V and 2 from J; bases not matched to a gene: 10. CDR3 size: 17 residues. Sequenced material: PBMCs. The receptor's source is a boy younger than 18 in good health and CMV-seronegative. The chain couples TRBV7-6 to TRBJ2-2; 8 bases agree with TRBD1. The CDR3 protein is CASSGRPGGFNTGELFF. The CDR3 DNA reads as TGTGCCAGCAGCGGACGGCCAGGGGGCTTCAACACCGGGGAGCTGTTTTTT. The full variable domain, completed using reference TRBV7-6 and TRBJ2-2, is GAGVSQSPRYKVTKRGQDVALRCDPISGHVSLYWYRQALGQGPEFLTYFNYEAQQDKSGLPNDRFSAERPEGSISTLTIQRTEQRDSAMYRCASSGRPGGFNTGELFFGEGSRLTVL.